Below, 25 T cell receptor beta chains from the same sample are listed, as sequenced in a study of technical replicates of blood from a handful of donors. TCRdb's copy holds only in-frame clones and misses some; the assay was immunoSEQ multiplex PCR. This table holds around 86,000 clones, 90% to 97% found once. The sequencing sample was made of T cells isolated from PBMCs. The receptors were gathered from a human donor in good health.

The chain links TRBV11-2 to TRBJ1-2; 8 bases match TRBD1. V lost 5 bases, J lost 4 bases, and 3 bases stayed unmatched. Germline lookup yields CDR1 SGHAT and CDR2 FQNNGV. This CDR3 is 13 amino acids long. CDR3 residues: CASSQTGAYGYTF. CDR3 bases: TGTGCCAGCAGCCAGACAGGGGCCTATGGCTACACCTTC.

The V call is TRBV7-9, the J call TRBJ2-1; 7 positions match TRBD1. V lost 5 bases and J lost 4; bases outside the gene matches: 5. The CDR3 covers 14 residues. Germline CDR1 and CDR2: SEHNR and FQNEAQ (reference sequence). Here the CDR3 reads CASSVGTVYNEQFF. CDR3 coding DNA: TGTGCCAGCAGCGTGGGGACAGTTTACAATGAGCAGTTCTTC.

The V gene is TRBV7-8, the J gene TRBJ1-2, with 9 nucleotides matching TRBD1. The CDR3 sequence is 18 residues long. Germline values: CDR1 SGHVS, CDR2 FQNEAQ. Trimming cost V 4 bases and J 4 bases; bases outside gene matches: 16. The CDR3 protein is CASSSNKITLTGGYGYTF. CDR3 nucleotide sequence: TGTGCCAGCAGCTCTAACAAGATTACTTTGACAGGGGGCTATGGCTACACCTTC.

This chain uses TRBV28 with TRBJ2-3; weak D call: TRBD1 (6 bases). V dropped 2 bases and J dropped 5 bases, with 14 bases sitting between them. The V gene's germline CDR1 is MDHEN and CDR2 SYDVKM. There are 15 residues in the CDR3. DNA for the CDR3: TGTGCCAGCAGTTTAGTAACAGGGCTGATAGATACGCAGTATTTT. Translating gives CASSLVTGLIDTQYF.

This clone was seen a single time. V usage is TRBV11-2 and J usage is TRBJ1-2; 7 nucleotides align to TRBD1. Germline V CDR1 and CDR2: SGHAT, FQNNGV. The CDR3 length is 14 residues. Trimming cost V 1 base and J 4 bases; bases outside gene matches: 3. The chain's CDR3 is CASSLGPGGYGYTF. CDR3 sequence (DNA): TGTGCCAGCAGCTTAGGCCCAGGGGGCTATGGCTACACCTTC. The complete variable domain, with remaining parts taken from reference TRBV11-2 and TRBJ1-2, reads EAGVAQSPRYKIIEKRQSVAFWCNPISGHATLYWYQQILGQGPKLLIQFQNNGVVDDSQLPKDRFSAERLKGVDSTLKIQPAKLEDSAVYLCASSLGPGGYGYTFGSGTRLTVV.

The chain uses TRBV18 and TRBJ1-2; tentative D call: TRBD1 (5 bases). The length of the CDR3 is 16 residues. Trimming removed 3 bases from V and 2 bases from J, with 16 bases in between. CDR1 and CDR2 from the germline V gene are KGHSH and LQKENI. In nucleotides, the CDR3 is TGTGCCAGCTCACCGGTGGGACTCCTCGACAACTATGGCTACACCTTC. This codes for CASSPVGLLDNYGYTF.

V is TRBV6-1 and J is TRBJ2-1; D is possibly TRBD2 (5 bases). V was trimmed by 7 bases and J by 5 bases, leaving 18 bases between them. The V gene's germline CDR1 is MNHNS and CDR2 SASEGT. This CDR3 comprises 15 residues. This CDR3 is CASKGRLHGDNEQFF. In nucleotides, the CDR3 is TGTGCCAGCAAAGGGAGACTCCACGGGGACAATGAGCAGTTCTTC.

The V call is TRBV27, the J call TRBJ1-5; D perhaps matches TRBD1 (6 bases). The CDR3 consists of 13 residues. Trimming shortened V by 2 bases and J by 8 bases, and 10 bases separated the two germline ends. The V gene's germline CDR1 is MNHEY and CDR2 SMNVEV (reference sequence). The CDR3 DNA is TGTGCCAGCAGTTTAACAGGGTCCGAGCCCCAGCATTTT. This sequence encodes CASSLTGSEPQHF.

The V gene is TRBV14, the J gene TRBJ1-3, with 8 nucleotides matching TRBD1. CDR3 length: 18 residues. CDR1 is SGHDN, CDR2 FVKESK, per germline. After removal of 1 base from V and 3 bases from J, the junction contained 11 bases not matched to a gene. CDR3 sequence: CASSQVSWSGTGGNTIYF. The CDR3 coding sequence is TGTGCCAGCAGCCAAGTCTCTTGGTCCGGGACAGGTGGAAACACCATATATTTT.

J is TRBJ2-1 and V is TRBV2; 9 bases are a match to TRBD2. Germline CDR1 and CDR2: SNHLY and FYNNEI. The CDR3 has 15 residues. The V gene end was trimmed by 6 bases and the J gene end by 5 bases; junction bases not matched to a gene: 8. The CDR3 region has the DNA TGTGCCAGCAGGGTTAGACTAGCGGAGGACAATGAGCAGTTCTTC. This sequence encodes CASRVRLAEDNEQFF.

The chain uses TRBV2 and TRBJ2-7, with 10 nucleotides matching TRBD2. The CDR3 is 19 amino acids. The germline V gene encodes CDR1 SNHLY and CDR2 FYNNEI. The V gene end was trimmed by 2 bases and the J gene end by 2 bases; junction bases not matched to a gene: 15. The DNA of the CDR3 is TGTGCCAGCAGTGAAATTTCCGGGCGTCAGCGGGGGGGCCCCTACGAGCAGTACTTC. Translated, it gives CASSEISGRQRGGPYEQYF. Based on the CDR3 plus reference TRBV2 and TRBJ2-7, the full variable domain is EPEVTQTPSHQVTQMGQEVILRCVPISNHLYFYWYRQILGQKVEFLVSFYNNEISEKSEIFDDQFSVERPDGSNFTLKIRSTKLEDSAMYFCASSEISGRQRGGPYEQYFGPGTRLTVT.

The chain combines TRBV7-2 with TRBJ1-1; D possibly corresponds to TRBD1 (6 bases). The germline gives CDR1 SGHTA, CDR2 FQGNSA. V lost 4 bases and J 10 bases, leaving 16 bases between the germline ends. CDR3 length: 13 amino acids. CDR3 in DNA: TGTGCCAGCAGCTATGGACAGACCGCGGGAGCTTTCTTT. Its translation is CASSYGQTAGAFF.

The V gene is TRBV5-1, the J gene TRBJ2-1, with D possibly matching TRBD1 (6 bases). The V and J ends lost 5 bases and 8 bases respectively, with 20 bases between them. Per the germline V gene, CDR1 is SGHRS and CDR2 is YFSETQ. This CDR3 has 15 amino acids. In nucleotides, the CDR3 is TGCGCCAGCAGATCGGGGAGCGACAGGAGTTATGAGCAGTTCTTC. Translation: CASRSGSDRSYEQFF.

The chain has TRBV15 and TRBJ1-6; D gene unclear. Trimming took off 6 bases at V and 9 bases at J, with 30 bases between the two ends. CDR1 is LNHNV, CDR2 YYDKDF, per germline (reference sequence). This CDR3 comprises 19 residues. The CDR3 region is CATSQRDRAGLIYRSPLHF. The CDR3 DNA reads TGTGCCACCAGTCAGAGAGATAGGGCGGGCTTAATATATCGTTCACCCCTCCACTTT.

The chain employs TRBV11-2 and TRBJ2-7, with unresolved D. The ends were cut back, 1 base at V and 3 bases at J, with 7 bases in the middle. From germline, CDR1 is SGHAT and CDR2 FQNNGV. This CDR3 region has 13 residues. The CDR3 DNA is TGTGCCAGCAGCTTAGTCTCGAGCTACGAGCAGTACTTC. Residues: CASSLVSSYEQYF.

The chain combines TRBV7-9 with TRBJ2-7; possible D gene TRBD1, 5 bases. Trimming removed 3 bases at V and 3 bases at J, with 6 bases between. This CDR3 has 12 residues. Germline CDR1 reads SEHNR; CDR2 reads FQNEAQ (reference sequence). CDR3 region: CASSFDSYEQYF. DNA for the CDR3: TGTGCCAGCAGCTTCGACAGCTACGAGCAGTACTTC.

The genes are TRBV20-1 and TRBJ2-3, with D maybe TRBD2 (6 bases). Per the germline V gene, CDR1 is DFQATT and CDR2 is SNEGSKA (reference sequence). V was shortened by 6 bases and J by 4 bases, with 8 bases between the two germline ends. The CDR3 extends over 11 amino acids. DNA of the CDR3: TGCAGTGCGCGGGAAGCAGATACGCAGTATTTT. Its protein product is CSAREADTQYF.

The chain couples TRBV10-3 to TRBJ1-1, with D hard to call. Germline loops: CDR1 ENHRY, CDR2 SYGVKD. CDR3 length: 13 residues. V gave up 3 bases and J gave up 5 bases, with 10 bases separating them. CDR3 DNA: TGTGCCATCAGTGAAACGATGGAGACTGAAGCTTTCTTT. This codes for CAISETMETEAFF.

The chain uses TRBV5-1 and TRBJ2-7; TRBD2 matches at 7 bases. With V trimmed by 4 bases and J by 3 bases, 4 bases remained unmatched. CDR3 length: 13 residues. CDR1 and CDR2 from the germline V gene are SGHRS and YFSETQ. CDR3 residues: CASSPSGNYEQYF. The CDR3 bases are TGCGCCAGCAGCCCTAGCGGCAACTACGAGCAGTACTTC.

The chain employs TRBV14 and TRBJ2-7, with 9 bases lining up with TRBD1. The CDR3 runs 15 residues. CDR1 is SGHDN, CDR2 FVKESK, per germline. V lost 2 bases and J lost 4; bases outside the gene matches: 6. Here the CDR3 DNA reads TGTGCCAGCAGCCAATCCGGGACAGGGTCGTACGAGCAGTACTTC. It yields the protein CASSQSGTGSYEQYF.

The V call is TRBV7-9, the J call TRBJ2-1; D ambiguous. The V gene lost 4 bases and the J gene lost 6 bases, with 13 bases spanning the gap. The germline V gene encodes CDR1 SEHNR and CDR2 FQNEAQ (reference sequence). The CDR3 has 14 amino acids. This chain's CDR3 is CASSSRHAPNEQFF. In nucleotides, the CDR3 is TGTGCCAGCAGCTCCCGACACGCCCCCAATGAGCAGTTCTTC.

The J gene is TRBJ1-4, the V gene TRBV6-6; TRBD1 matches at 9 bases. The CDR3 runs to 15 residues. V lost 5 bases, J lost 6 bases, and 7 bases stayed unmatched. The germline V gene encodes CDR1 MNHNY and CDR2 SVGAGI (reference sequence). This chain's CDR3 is CASSRVGQGYEKLFF. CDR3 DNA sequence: TGTGCCAGCAGTAGAGTCGGACAGGGGTATGAAAAACTGTTTTTT.

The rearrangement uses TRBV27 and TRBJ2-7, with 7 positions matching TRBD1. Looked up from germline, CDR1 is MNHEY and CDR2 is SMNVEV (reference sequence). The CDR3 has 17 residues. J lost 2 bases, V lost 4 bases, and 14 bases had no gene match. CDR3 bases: TGTGCCAGCAGTTCCCCCTTCATGACGGACAGGACCTACGAGCAGTACTTC. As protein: CASSSPFMTDRTYEQYF.

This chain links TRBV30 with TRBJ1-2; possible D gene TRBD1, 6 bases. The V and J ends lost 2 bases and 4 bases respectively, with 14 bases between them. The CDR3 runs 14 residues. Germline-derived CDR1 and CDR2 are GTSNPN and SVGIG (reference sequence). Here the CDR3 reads CAWSPVVGAYGYTF. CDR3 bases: TGTGCCTGGAGTCCCGTGGTGGGGGCCTATGGCTACACCTTC.

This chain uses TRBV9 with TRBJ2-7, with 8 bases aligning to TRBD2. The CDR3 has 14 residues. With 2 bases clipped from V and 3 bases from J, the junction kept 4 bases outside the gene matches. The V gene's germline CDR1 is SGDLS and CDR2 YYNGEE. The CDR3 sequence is CASSVRGLDYEQYF. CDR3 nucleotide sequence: TGTGCCAGCAGCGTTAGGGGACTAGACTACGAGCAGTACTTC.